This TCR beta chain was sequenced for a study of blood T cell repertoires in COVID-19. Study-level background: Sample material is recorded as cDNA or gDNA derived from T cells, B-cell-depleted T cells, or PBMCs.

Clones were read by immunoSEQ multiplex PCR, and TCRdb kept only the in-frame ones, dropping some. The table has a few hundred thousand clones, approximately 88% seen once. The CDR3 loop spans 12 amino acids. V lost 6 bases and J lost 7, with 12 bases in between. The sample consisted of peripheral blood. The receptor was derived from a woman between 65 and 79 years old with COVID-19, enrolled during active disease. The V call is TRBV12-3 or TRBV12-4, the J call TRBJ2-5; the D gene is possibly TRBD1 (6 bases). CDR3 region: CASRQGVGTQYF. The CDR3 region has the DNA TGTGCCAGCAGACAGGGTGTAGGGACCCAGTACTTC.